These T cell receptor beta chains were read from a single sample in a study of cytomegalovirus exposure and HLA in healthy donors. Repertoires were generated with immunoSEQ multiplex PCR, while TCRdb's copy carries only in-frame clones and drops some. Here the sample spans about 120,000 clones, over 60% being singletons. The sample consisted of PBMCs. The receptors shown here come from a young man in good health and CMV-seropositive. CDR3s include the opening cysteine and the closing phenylalanine or tryptophan.

v_call	cdr3_aa
TRBV4-3	CASSQDIDRTTQYF
TRBV28	CASSSTRGIFYNEQFF
TRBV2	CASQRLAGVNEQFF
TRBV28	CASSSGQVYEQYF
TRBV10-1	CASSDRQYHSYEQYF
TRBV5-1	CASSPGQAIDLGQETQYF
TRBV9	CASSVTAASYEQYF
TRBV25-1	CASSQGAGANGLTF
TRBV6-5	CASSGSGLNTGELFF
TRBV19	CASRNIGRTNTGELFF
TRBV2	CASGLAGGPDTQYF
TRBV5-6	CASSWSGTSSYEQYF
TRBV28	CASSSPQEKDPYEQYF
TRBV7-9	CASSSGQGPGANVLTF
TRBV6-5	CASRTGTGRAIYF
TRBV5-6	CASRLQGGVGEAFF
TRBV9	CASSPRGGRINEQYF
TRBV23-1	CASSQSGGLAKRSTDTQYF
TRBV5-1	CASTRSGRSTDTQYF
TRBV5-4	CASSFGIAGAPYEQYF
TRBV10-3	CAVGPGGGWNEQFF
TRBV18	CASSPFPNLAGYNGYTF
TRBV7-3	CASSLVPGVELFF
TRBV5-4	CASSLDAGGPKTQYF
TRBV2	CASEREGTEAFF
TRBV19	CASRQWAGAMNEQFF
TRBV28	CASSFLTAYGYTF
TRBV11-1	CASSFGLGNQETQYF
TRBV29-1	CSVEGQGYGYTF